This T cell receptor beta chain was observed in a study of T cell repertoires in cytomegalovirus infection. TCRdb processed the reads anew with MiXCR; each CDR3 protein has one entry. Of 40,000 to 55,000 distinct CDR3 sequences in the sample, about 20% were seen once. Comments on this clonotype: The target antigen is unknown.

V was pared by 4 bases and J by 0 bases, with 11 bases between. The CDR3 has 15 amino acids. Germline V lookup: CDR1 SGHDT, CDR2 YYEEEE. The receptor's source is a human donor in good health (CMV status not recorded). Some clones in this sample may be carry-over from other donors' samples. This chain links TRBV5-6 with TRBJ1-3, with unresolved D. This material consisted of CD8+ T cells from cultured PBMCs, taken from culture after CMV antigen stimulation. For the CDR3, the DNA is TGTGCCAGCAGCCCGGGAGGAGCCTCTGGAAACACCATATATTTT. Its protein product is CASSPGGASGNTIYF.